This T cell receptor (beta chain) was sequenced in a study of cytomegalovirus exposure and HLA in healthy donors. Background on the study: An earlier analysis found fewer than 120 million unique TCR beta sequences from roughly 170 million T cells. An early release of data contained tens of millions of unique TCRs, which came from HLA-typed donors.

Researchers ran the PCR with 60 Vbeta and 13 Jbeta primers. Data came from immunoSEQ multiplex PCR; TCRdb stores just in-frame clones and leaves some out. The table lists approximately 160,000 clones, about four fifths of them singletons. To note about this clone: The antigen is undetermined.

Study results and caveats: The study assumed roughly uniform donor sequencing depth for presence/absence analyses. It was likely that a cluster of highly shared sequence variants was a sequencing artifact.

The V end was cut by 3 bases, the J end by 2 bases, with 7 bases between. The CDR3 runs to 13 residues. Germline CDR1 and CDR2: SGHAT and FQNNGV. This TCR derives from a woman aged 45-60 years in good health and CMV-seropositive. The gene calls are TRBV11-2 and TRBJ1-2; tentatively, D is TRBD1 (6 bases). The sample comprised PBMCs. The CDR3 nucleotides are TGTGCCAGCAGCTTTCAGGGGAACTATGGCTACACCTTC. This gives the protein CASSFQGNYGYTF.